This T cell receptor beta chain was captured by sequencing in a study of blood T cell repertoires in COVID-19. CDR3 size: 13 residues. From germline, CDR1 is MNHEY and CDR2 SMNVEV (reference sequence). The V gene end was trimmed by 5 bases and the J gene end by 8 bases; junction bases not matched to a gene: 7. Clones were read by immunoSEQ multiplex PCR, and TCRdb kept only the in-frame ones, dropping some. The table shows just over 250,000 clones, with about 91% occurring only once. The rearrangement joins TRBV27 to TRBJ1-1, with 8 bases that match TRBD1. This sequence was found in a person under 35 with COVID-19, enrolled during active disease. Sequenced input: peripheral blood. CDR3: CASSIRDRSEAFF. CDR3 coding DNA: TGTGCCAGCAGTATCCGGGACAGGTCAGAAGCTTTCTTT.